Listed below are T cell receptor beta chains from one sample, sequenced in a study of regulatory T cells in long-lasting Graves disease. TCRdb re-derived calls from the multiplex PCR reads in MiXCR, one entry per CDR3 protein. The table records fewer than 350,000 distinct CDR3 sequences, 18% of them present only once. The sample was peripheral blood mononuclear cells (PBMCs), taken at new diagnosis, from a patient treated with antithyroid drugs. These receptors came from a female donor with Graves disease. The CDR3 runs from the conserved cysteine through the conserved F or W. A D gene is named only where the DNA matches it firmly. Only part of the rows carry a size: once, few, many, or a class if the clone is expanded.

TRBV12-3/TRBV12-4,TRBJ2-1,many,TRBD2,CASTPRAGVGDNEQFF,TGTGCCAGCACACCCAGGGCGGGAGTTGGTGATAATGAGCAGTTCTTC
TRBV12-3/TRBV12-4,TRBJ1-1,many,NA,CASSRLGGQNTEAFF,TGTGCCAGCAGTCGTCTGGGCGGGCAGAACACTGAAGCTTTCTTT
TRBV7-9,TRBJ2-1,many,NA,CASSPPSGTYNEQFF,TGTGCCAGCAGTCCGCCCTCGGGCACCTACAATGAGCAGTTCTTC
TRBV6-4,TRBJ2-6,many,NA,CASSPRGGGANVLTF,TGTGCCAGCAGTCCCAGGGGAGGTGGGGCCAACGTCCTGACTTTC
TRBV2,TRBJ2-3,many,NA,CASSADFWSVATGGTDTQYF,TGTGCCAGCAGTGCCGATTTTTGGTCTGTCGCGACGGGGGGCACAGATACGCAGTATTTT
TRBV20-1,TRBJ1-1,NA,NA,CSARDPLKNTEAFF,TGCAGTGCTAGAGATCCGTTGAAGAACACTGAAGCTTTCTTT
TRBV12-5,TRBJ1-5,many,NA,CASGAGTYQPQHF,TGTGCTAGTGGGGCCGGGACCTATCAGCCCCAGCATTTT
TRBV3-1,TRBJ2-3,many,NA,CASGLASTDTQYF,TGTGCCAGCGGCCTAGCGAGCACAGATACGCAGTATTTT
TRBV5-1,TRBJ2-1,many,TRBD2,CASSLGSGTILSEQFF,TGCGCCAGCAGCTTGGGGTCGGGGACTATTTTGAGTGAGCAGTTCTTC
TRBV15,TRBJ2-5,many,TRBD1,CATSGRQGTWETQYF,TGTGCCACCAGCGGACGACAGGGAACTTGGGAGACCCAGTACTTC
TRBV20-1,TRBJ1-1,few,NA,CSASLGLMNTEAFF,TGCAGTGCTAGTTTGGGGCTCATGAACACTGAAGCTTTCTTT
TRBV28,TRBJ1-6,many,TRBD1,CASRVTGDSPLHF,TGTGCCAGCAGAGTTACAGGGGATTCACCCCTCCACTTT
TRBV18,TRBJ1-4,few,TRBD1,CASSTGQVNNEKLFF,TGTGCCAGCTCAACAGGACAGGTGAATAATGAAAAACTGTTTTTT
TRBV30,TRBJ1-1,many,NA,CAWSVDRVGNTEAFF,TGTGCCTGGAGTGTGGACCGAGTTGGGAACACTGAAGCTTTCTTT
TRBV12-3/TRBV12-4,TRBJ2-1,many,NA,CASRKDKIPFF,TGTGCCAGCAGGAAGGACAAGATTCCGTTCTTC
TRBV10-1,TRBJ2-2,NA,TRBD1,CASRGTADGELFF,TGCGCCAGCAGGGGGACAGCGGACGGGGAGCTGTTTTTT
TRBV11-2,TRBJ2-3,many,TRBD2,CASGTGLAGVWDTQYF,TGTGCCAGCGGAACCGGACTAGCGGGAGTGTGGGATACGCAGTATTTT
TRBV30,TRBJ2-5,many,NA,CAWGGGTQYF,TGTGCCTGGGGGGGTGGGACCCAGTACTTC
TRBV5-1,TRBJ1-4,few,NA,CASSPRTVEELFF,TGTGCCAGCAGCCCCCGGACAGTAGAGGAACTGTTTTTT
TRBV12-5,TRBJ2-5,many,TRBD2,CASGFTAAGAETQYF,TGTGCTAGTGGTTTTACGGCGGCGGGAGCGGAGACCCAGTACTTC
TRBV20-1,TRBJ2-1,many,TRBD2,CSARAGSGRTYNEQFF,TGCAGTGCTAGGGCTGGGAGCGGGAGGACCTACAATGAGCAGTTCTTC
TRBV11-3,TRBJ2-2,NA,TRBD2,CASSEPLLAGENTGELFF,TGTGCCAGCAGCGAACCCCTTCTAGCGGGAGAGAACACCGGGGAGCTGTTTTTT
TRBV10-3,TRBJ1-5,NA,TRBD1,CAISESEGGAVQPQHF,TGTGCCATCAGTGAGTCGGAAGGGGGCGCGGTTCAGCCCCAGCATTTT
TRBV27,TRBJ1-1,many,TRBD1,CASVLVTGHTEAFF,TGTGCCAGCGTCCTGGTGACAGGGCACACTGAAGCTTTCTTT
TRBV18,TRBJ2-2,NA,NA,CASSPNRQGRTNTGELFF,TGTGCCAGCTCACCGAACAGGCAAGGGAGGACGAACACCGGGGAGCTGTTTTTT
TRBV7-8,TRBJ2-7,NA,NA,CASSPAGGREQYF,TGTGCCAGCAGCCCGGCAGGGGGGCGGGAGCAGTACTTC
TRBV19,TRBJ1-4,NA,NA,CASNHNEKLFF,TGTGCCAGTAATCATAATGAAAAACTGTTTTTT
TRBV6-2/TRBV6-3,TRBJ1-2,many,NA,CASSYSSRTRPSNYGYTF,TGTGCCAGCAGTTACTCTTCGAGGACACGACCTTCTAACTATGGCTACACCTTC
TRBV7-2,TRBJ2-7,many,TRBD2,CASSFPSGLTYEQYF,TGTGCCAGCAGCTTTCCTAGCGGGCTAACCTACGAGCAGTACTTC
TRBV6-2/TRBV6-3,TRBJ2-1,few,TRBD1,CASSDRGPYNEQFF,TGTGCCAGCAGTGACAGGGGGCCCTACAATGAGCAGTTCTTC
TRBV7-7,TRBJ2-3,many,NA,CASSEGAGDTQYF,TGTGCTAGCAGCGAAGGGGCGGGAGATACGCAGTATTTT
TRBV11-2,TRBJ2-3,many,NA,CASSLDLGLDTDTQYF,TGTGCCAGCAGCTTAGATCTCGGCCTGGACACAGATACGCAGTATTTT
TRBV6-5,TRBJ2-3,NA,TRBD2,CASSLVSGRMDTQYF,TGTGCCAGCAGTTTGGTTAGCGGGAGAATGGATACGCAGTATTTT
TRBV7-9,TRBJ2-2,many,TRBD1,CASRRDRDHTGELFF,TGTGCCAGCAGGCGGGACAGGGATCACACCGGGGAGCTGTTTTTT
TRBV2,TRBJ2-3,NA,TRBD2,CASRTTAGESTDTQYF,TGTGCCAGCAGGACTACAGCGGGAGAGAGCACAGATACGCAGTATTTT
TRBV20-1,TRBJ1-1,many,NA,CSARWNRGPRTEAFF,TGCAGTGCTAGATGGAATCGGGGCCCGAGGACTGAAGCTTTCTTT
TRBV5-1,TRBJ1-2,many,NA,CASSLGQGYTF,TGCGCCAGCAGCTTGGGACAGGGCTACACCTTC
TRBV9,TRBJ2-7,many,TRBD2,CASSVDSGAYYEQYF,TGTGCCAGCAGCGTAGACAGCGGGGCTTACTACGAGCAGTACTTC